This T cell receptor (beta chain) was sequenced for a study of cytomegalovirus exposure and HLA in healthy donors (TCRdb year 2017). Describing the broader study: According to an earlier analysis of 587 of the donors, roughly 180 million T cells yielded over 90 million unique TCR beta sequences and more than 250 Gb of sequence data. Approximately 300 gigabases of sequencing data and around 90 million unique TCR sequences made up an early release that covered several hundred HLA-typed donors. Among the roughly 390 genotyped donors, roughly 80% belonged to the genetic ancestry cluster associated with self-reported Caucasian donors. The aim of the study was to test whether cataloging public T cell receptors could identify signatures of past pathogen exposure. Using immunosequencing, the study profiled T cell repertoires from about 620 subjects and related those repertoires to cytomegalovirus serostatus. In addition to the first cohort of 666 subjects, a separate validation cohort of about 120 different subjects was used. High-throughput TCR immunosequencing, statistical association of individual TCRs with disease status, and machine learning were combined to predict cytomegalovirus infection status. A later analysis re-analyzed previously published TCR beta repertoires from roughly 690 donors and added high-resolution HLA genotyping to study TCR occurrence patterns. Rather than drawing on any new phenotypic data, the later analysis identified candidate immune exposures from TCR beta sequences and the way those sequences occurred across donors. An earlier analysis of 587 of the donors used high-throughput TCR beta sequencing to judge whether each TCR beta V gene segment behaved as functional or pseudogenic. Donor age, sex, ethnicity and CMV serostatus were compiled together with the repertoire data. In a later genetic analysis, genome-wide SNP genotypes for 398 of the 666 donors were used, and that subset was treated as a discovery cohort. All discovery cohort repertoires had been generated using a single sequencing platform. HLA typing included class I and class II loci at four-digit resolution. The number of typed donors differed by locus: roughly 629-630 for A, B, C, DRB1 and DQB1; about 520 for DQA1; 606 for DPA1; and 450 to 480 for DPB1. A few DR-DQ haplotypes were treated as single units for association and clustering because of strong linkage in the cohort. On average, around 240,000 unique TCR beta nucleotide sequences were sequenced per donor among several hundred genotyped donors of the cohort, with 15% to 20% of those sequences being non-productive.

Broad study findings and their caveats: Because some donors lacked HLA typing at each locus, the association tests relied only on the typed subset. In an earlier analysis of approximately 590 of the donors, most TCR beta V segments were observed in productive rearrangements about 90% or about 30% of the time, broadly matching IMGT annotations. According to a later genetic analysis, donors in an Asian-associated ancestry cluster had fewer N-insertions in productive TCRs than the approximately 630-donor mean. Most TCR sequences were observed very rarely across donors, whereas some public TCRs were present in many individuals. In a later analysis, TCR association rates were found to vary across HLA loci, with the most associated TCRs seen for DRB1 alleles and the fewest for HLA-C alleles. The only immune exposure information available for the cohort was CMV serostatus. Because counts were too low, about 18 rarely observed V segments, including chromosome 9 orphons, were left out of the earlier analysis of approximately 580 of the donors. Only TCR beta chains were sequenced in this cohort, and the absence of alpha or paired-chain data limited detectable features. Specific HLA alleles were associated with 15,000 to 20,000 TCR beta sequences at a false discovery rate of 0.05 in a later analysis. A further reported finding was that TCR beta sequences accurately predicted the HLA-A and HLA-B alleles for most subjects in the first cohort. In vitro tests confirmed that a few of the cytomegalovirus-associated TCR beta chains recognize cytomegalovirus antigens. Because the 87-base-pair reads could not distinguish some IMGT-functional V segments, including TRBV6-2 and TRBV6-3, those segments were excluded. The study gave a list of some 150 TCR beta chains associated with cytomegalovirus. A later analysis found that HLA-associated TCR beta chains were more clonally expanded and had lower generation probabilities than equally common non-associated chains. In a later analysis, most CMV-associated TCR beta chains were found to appear HLA-restricted, with HLA associations seemingly driven largely by CMV exposure. Roughly uniform sequencing depth across donors was assumed in presence/absence analyses, although this assumption may not hold. An association between a missense DCLRE1C variant and V-gene and J-gene trimming of TCR beta chains was found in a later genetic analysis and replicated in an independent cohort. Strong co-occurrence of HLA alleles, especially DR and DQ, made assigning TCR associations to individual alleles difficult. Correlated functional status among segregating V segments might be attributable to linkage disequilibrium, but an unknown experimental factor could not be ruled out. In both the original and validation cohorts, the classifier was reported to diagnose cytomegalovirus status with high specificity and sensitivity. The authors suggested that the approach could potentially be extended to other disease states and immunological phenotypes. A group of highly shared sequence variants was considered likely to be a technical artifact of the sequencing pipeline. According to a later analysis, parvovirus B19, influenza, CMV and Epstein-Barr virus appeared linked to several top co-occurrence clusters.

The cohort was made up of approximately 670 healthy bone marrow donors. All cohort members were sampled while nominally healthy, although unrecorded immune exposures were likely present. The donor was CMV seronegative and belonged to the group of over 300 seronegative cohort members. Every donor gave a peripheral blood sample, and the peripheral blood mononuclear cells from that sample were used for TCR beta sequencing. The Qiagen DNeasy Blood Extraction Kit was used to extract genomic DNA from the blood cell samples. Libraries were made using the immunoSEQ multiplex PCR assay. A mixture of 60 forward primers for TCR Vbeta segments and 13 reverse primers for TCR Jbeta segments was used in the multiplex PCR. The CDR3 region of rearranged TCR beta genes was amplified from genomic DNA with a multiplex PCR assay. The Illumina HiSeq System was used to sequence the amplified TCR beta libraries as 87-base-pair reads. On the authors' methods: Across the 700 or so repertoires, a later analysis counted approximately 83 million unique TCR beta chains, 9.5 million to 13 million of which were shared by at least two donors. Raw reads were error-corrected and collapsed into unique sequences by a nearest-neighbor algorithm in which closely related sequences were merged to remove PCR and sequencing errors. CDR3 sequences were aligned to IMGT reference sequences to assign V, D and J gene segments. For a sequence to be retained, at least a six-nucleotide match to both a V gene segment and a J gene segment was required. A rearrangement was called productive if the CDR3 had no stop codons and remained in frame with V and J, and every other rearrangement was called non-productive. Following IMGT convention, CDR3 was defined as the stretch from the second conserved V-encoded cysteine to the conserved J-encoded phenylalanine. In an earlier analysis of 550 to 650 of the donors, sequences lacking an unambiguous match to a single V gene segment were excluded. In an earlier analysis of roughly 600 of the donors, a V segment was called functional when productive rearrangements were above 56.7%, and segregating when the standard deviation between donors exceeded 5%. To diagnose cytomegalovirus status from the catalog of TCR beta chain sequences, a statistical classification framework was built. In a later analysis, V and J genes were assigned by comparing TCR nucleotide sequences against IMGT/GENE-DB human TR gene sequences. In a later analysis, CDR3 sequences and most-parsimonious VDJ recombination scenarios were assigned using the TCRdist pipeline. In a later analysis, each TCR beta chain was defined by its CDR3 amino acid sequence together with its V-gene family, and reads lacking a unique V-gene family were excluded. In a later analysis, some 600 highly shared, low-generation-probability nucleotide sequences were removed to address suspected cross-contamination and a sequencing artifact. In a later analysis, a clonal expansion index for each public chain was calculated from normalized within-repertoire ranks of inferred template counts. In a later analysis, generation probabilities were computed using a VDJ recombination model fitted to out-of-frame rearrangements, and the results were checked against IGoR. In a later analysis, TCR-TCR, TCR-HLA and TCR-CMV co-occurrence was scored with hypergeometric tests, and a repertoire-size bias correction was applied to TCR pairs. False discovery rates were estimated in a later analysis by permuting HLA or CMV assignments 20 times. A later analysis grouped co-occurring TCRs with DBSCAN, adding TCRdist sequence similarity when clustering within HLA-allele-positive subsets. Repertoires with fewer than 30,000 or more than 120,000 public chains, plus five repertoires with anomalous nucleotide sharing, were excluded from co-occurrence clustering. TCRdb re-hosts the immuneACCESS table, in-frame sequences only. Its copies lack some clones; in the studies checked, an unresolved V gene accounts for under half of them, and the cause for the rest is not known. D and trimming were read from the DNA, whereas the V and J calls and clone size are those reported in that table. The sample's own table lists 130,000 to 150,000 clones. Of the sample, 0.9% to 1% falls within the top ten clones.

Reading the germline V gene gives CDR1 LGHNA and CDR2 YSLEER. Trimming at the junction amounts to 4 bases on V and 4 bases on J, and the germline ends lie 10 bases apart. The CDR3 holds 14 amino acids from the cysteine to the phenylalanine. The retained sequence is limited to the CDR3, 42 bases, with the frame set at the first base. To note about this clone: The antigen this receptor binds is unknown.

Sequenced input: PBMCs. The V and J segments used are TRBV4-3 and TRBJ1-4; the D segment cannot be called with confidence. This clonotype was obtained from a male donor in good health and CMV-seronegative. For the CDR3, the sequence is CASSPDWRNEKLFF. The DNA sequence reads TGCGCCAGCAGCCCGGACTGGCGTAATGAAAAACTGTTTTTT.